The next 20 T cell receptor beta chains were all read from a single sample in a study of T cells in Graves' hyperthyroidism and ophthalmopathy. It was RNA transcripts that yielded the amplified TCR beta CDR3 regions. A set of HTBI primers served as the primers for a first-round RT-PCR of the TCR CDR3. TCRdb analysed the multiplex PCR reads with MiXCR anew, one entry per CDR3 protein. The top ten clones hold 7.1% of a sample with 450,000 to 650,000 distinct CDR3 sequences, 14% of them seen once. The sample consisted of blood. These receptors were obtained from a woman under 30 with Graves' ophthalmopathy.

This clonotype was detected ten times or more. The rearrangement joins TRBV28 to TRBJ1-5; 9 nucleotides line up with TRBD1. V lost 5 bases, J lost 6 bases, and 8 bases stayed unmatched. Germline assignment: CDR1 MDHEN and CDR2 SYDVKM. This CDR3 spans 15 amino acids. CDR3 amino acids: CASSAPGQGSQPQHF. The CDR3 DNA is TGTGCCAGCAGTGCGCCGGGACAGGGTAGTCAGCCCCAGCATTTT.

The chain carries TRBV27 and TRBJ1-5; 12 bases line up with TRBD1. The CDR3 runs 14 residues. Germline loops: CDR1 MNHEY, CDR2 SMNVEV (reference sequence). V trimming: 6 bases; J trimming: 6 bases; junction bases outside the gene matches: 3. The chain's CDR3 is CASSGTGGPQPQHF. CDR3 DNA sequence: TGTGCCAGCAGCGGGACAGGGGGCCCTCAGCCCCAGCATTTT.

The rearrangement uses TRBV18 and TRBJ1-5; D is perhaps TRBD1 (5 bases). CDR3 size: 13 residues. CDR1 and CDR2 (germline): KGHSH, LQKENI. Trimming took off 3 bases at V and 5 bases at J, with 8 bases between the two ends. The CDR3 is CASSPLGDQPQHF. The CDR3 bases are TGTGCCAGCTCACCTCTGGGGGATCAGCCCCAGCATTTT.

This clonotype was picked up many times. The V call is TRBV7-6, the J call TRBJ1-1, with 7 bases identical to TRBD1. Germline assignment: CDR1 SGHVS and CDR2 FNYEAQ. V shed 4 bases, J shed 4 bases, and the junction held 3 bases outside the gene matches. This CDR3 has 13 amino acids. CDR3 loop: CASSYRGSTEAFF. The DNA of the CDR3 is TGTGCCAGCAGCTACAGGGGAAGCACTGAAGCTTTCTTT.

This clonotype appeared many times. At one of its ends the junction is not consistent with the germline gene, which may arise from a read error. The chain couples TRBV30 to TRBJ1-1, with D hard to call. The CDR3 covers 10 residues. The germline gives CDR1 GTSNPN, CDR2 SVGIG (reference sequence). CDR3: CAWSAERTIF. In DNA, the CDR3 is TGTGCCTGGAGCGCCGAGAGGACGATCTTT.

The rearrangement links TRBV20-1 to TRBJ2-5; D gene uncertain. The germline V gene encodes CDR1 DFQATT and CDR2 SNEGSKA (reference sequence). The CDR3 runs 12 residues. With 2 bases removed from V and 3 bases from J, the gap between germline ends came to 7 bases. Here the CDR3 reads CSARTAEETQYF. The CDR3 region has the DNA TGCAGTGCTAGAACTGCCGAAGAGACCCAGTACTTC.

This chain joins TRBV12-5 and TRBJ1-1; D may be TRBD1 (6 bases). Germline V gene data show CDR1 as LGHNT and CDR2 as FRNRAP. The CDR3 consists of 14 residues. Between the trimmed V and J ends, which lost 2 bases and 10 bases, there was a span of 17 bases. DNA for the CDR3: TGTGCTAGTGGTTTGTCTACAGGGTTCGGCGGAGCTTTCTTT. It codes for CASGLSTGFGGAFF.

This clonotype was seen many times. This chain connects TRBV18 to TRBJ1-5; D is ambiguous. Germline values: CDR1 KGHSH, CDR2 LQKENI. V shed 1 base and J shed 0 bases, with 10 bases lying between them. The CDR3 consists of 16 residues. CDR3 nucleotides: TGTGCCAGCTCACCACATCACGGATATAGCAATCAGCCCCAGCATTTT. Translating gives CASSPHHGYSNQPQHF.

The chain uses TRBV7-8 and TRBJ2-3; the D gene could be TRBD1 or TRBD2 (5 bases each). CDR3 length equals 16 residues. CDR1 is SGHVS and CDR2 is FQNEAQ in the germline V gene. V lost 1 base, J lost 2 bases, and 13 bases lay in between. The CDR3 spells CASSLVATVYTDTQYF. The CDR3 DNA reads as TGTGCCAGCAGCTTAGTAGCGACAGTTTACACAGATACGCAGTATTTT.

Turning to this clonotype: A much bigger clone sits one base away, suggesting this may be a read error. This chain links TRBV7-9 with TRBJ1-3, with 7 nucleotides matching TRBD1. This CDR3 has 13 residues. The germline V gene encodes CDR1 SEHNR and CDR2 FQNEAQ (reference sequence). Losses at the gene ends were 4 bases for V and 6 bases for J; bases not matched to a gene: 3. This CDR3 is CASSYRGKNTIYF. CDR3 DNA: TGTGCCAGCAGCTACAGGGGAAAAAACACCATATATTTT.

In its sample, this clonotype was seen a few times. The chain joins TRBV9 to TRBJ1-1; D perhaps matches TRBD1 (5 bases). Germline loops: CDR1 SGDLS, CDR2 YYNGEE. The ends were cut back, 2 bases at V and 0 bases at J, with 8 bases in the middle. This CDR3 spans 14 amino acids. This CDR3 is CASSVSDMNTEAFF. CDR3 nucleotide sequence: TGTGCCAGCAGCGTCTCGGACATGAACACTGAAGCTTTCTTT.

This clonotype was recorded at least ten times. V and J are TRBV27 and TRBJ1-5; unclear D gene. The CDR3 contains 13 residues. The germline gives CDR1 MNHEY, CDR2 SMNVEV (reference sequence). V was trimmed by 3 bases and J by 0 bases, leaving 3 bases between them. In DNA, the CDR3 is TGTGCCAGCAGTTTTTATAGCAATCAGCCCCAGCATTTT. Translating it yields CASSFYSNQPQHF.

This clonotype has a count of ten or more. The gene calls are TRBV9 and TRBJ2-5, with D unclear. Trimming pared 4 bases from V and 1 base from J, leaving 11 bases between. Germline assignment: CDR1 SGDLS and CDR2 YYNGEE. CDR3 length equals 14 residues. The CDR3 sequence: CASSQEMVQETQYF. The CDR3, as DNA: TGTGCCAGCAGCCAAGAGATGGTCCAAGAGACCCAGTACTTC.

This clonotype was seen a few times. The chain links TRBV28 to TRBJ2-2; 8 bases match TRBD1. CDR3 length: 16 residues. Germline lookup yields CDR1 MDHEN and CDR2 SYDVKM. Unmatched junction bases numbered 5, after V lost 5 bases and J lost 0 bases. CDR3 loop: CASSPVQGANTGELFF. Here the CDR3 DNA reads TGTGCCAGCAGTCCGGTACAGGGGGCGAACACCGGGGAGCTGTTTTTT.

This clonotype was counted only a few times. The chain carries TRBV19 and TRBJ2-7; 11 bases fit TRBD1. J lost 7 bases, V lost 5 bases, and 7 bases had no gene match. Germline assignment: CDR1 LNHDA and CDR2 SQIVND (reference sequence). This CDR3 spans 14 amino acids. Written as DNA, the CDR3 is TGTGCCAGTAGTGCAGGACAGGGGGCGCTTGAGCAGTACTTC. Its protein product is CASSAGQGALEQYF. The variable domain in full, completed from reference TRBV19 and TRBJ2-7, reads DGGITQSPKYLFRKEGQNVTLSCEQNLNHDAMYWYRQDPGQGLRLIYYSQIVNDFQKGDIAEGYSVSREKKESFPLTVTSAQKNPTAFYLCASSAGQGALEQYFGPGTRLTVT.

The table lists this clonotype with many counts. V and J are TRBV18 and TRBJ2-7; D ambiguous. Germline V gene sequence: CDR1 KGHSH, CDR2 LQKENI. The CDR3 is 13 residues long. V dropped 1 base and J dropped 4 bases, with 8 bases sitting between them. CDR3: CASSPLRNYEQYF. CDR3 nucleotides: TGTGCCAGCTCACCACTTCGCAATTACGAGCAGTACTTC.

This clonotype showed up many times. The chain is built from TRBV2 and TRBJ2-3; TRBD2 matches 11 bases. The CDR3 is made up of 17 amino acids. V shed 6 bases, J shed 4 bases, and the junction held 12 bases outside the gene matches. From germline, CDR1 is SNHLY and CDR2 FYNNEI. CDR3 bases: TGTGCCAGCAGGGGGGGCTTTAGCGGGAGGGGTGCAGATACGCAGTATTTT. Encoded protein: CASRGGFSGRGADTQYF.

This clonotype has more than one count but fewer than ten. The rearrangement links TRBV28 to TRBJ2-7; the D gene is possibly TRBD1 (6 bases). The CDR3 has 12 residues. Trimming removed 8 bases at V and 3 bases at J, with 11 bases between. Looked up from germline, CDR1 is MDHEN and CDR2 is SYDVKM. CDR3 in amino acids: CASGQFIYEQYF. The CDR3, as DNA: TGTGCCAGCGGACAGTTTATCTACGAGCAGTACTTC.

This clonotype occurred a few times. The chain is built from TRBV20-1 and TRBJ1-2; the match to TRBD1 covers 8 bases. The CDR3 has 17 residues. V dropped 6 bases and J dropped 0; count of bases not matched to a gene: 15. From germline, CDR1 is DFQATT and CDR2 SNEGSKA (reference sequence). CDR3 nucleotides: TGCAGTGCGCCGGGGTCAGGACAGGGCTATACTAACTATGGCTACACCTTC. This codes for CSAPGSGQGYTNYGYTF.

Ten or more counts support this clonotype. CDR3 protein: CASSLLRGRVYNEQFF. CDR3 DNA sequence: TGTGCCAGCAGTTTACTCAGGGGAAGGGTGTACAATGAGCAGTTCTTC. This sequence joins TRBV12-3 or TRBV12-4 and TRBJ2-1; weak D call: TRBD1 (6 bases). V was shortened by 2 bases and J by 4 bases, with 15 bases between the two germline ends. The CDR3 is 16 residues long.